This TCR beta chain originates from a study of shared clonotypes between healthy human individuals. Investigators spread the genomic DNA of each subset evenly over several immunoSEQ plates. Only in-frame clones appear in the TCRdb table, and some are missing; sequencing was by immunoSEQ multiplex PCR. The data show 2 million or so clones, with about 95% seen just once and 0.13% held by the top ten. The length of the CDR3 is 15 residues. Per the germline V gene, CDR1 is MDHEN and CDR2 is SYDVKM. V lost 2 bases to trimming and J lost 6 bases, with 16 bases between them. Study-level findings and limits: Clonotype sharing across donors was expected to vary with sequencing depth. Naive subsets generally had larger estimated richness than memory subsets. Only blood samples were collected, and tissue repertoires likely differ.

The count of this clone is one. Its target is not known. The specimen sequenced was naive CD4+ T cells sorted from blood. Specified subset: CD45RA+ positively selected. V gene TRBV28 combines with J gene TRBJ1-1, with a possible D match to TRBD1 (5 bases). This TCR was sampled from a man aged 18 to 30 in good health. CDR3: CASSLARVFNPEAFF. The CDR3 DNA follows: TGTGCCAGCAGTTTAGCCAGGGTTTTCAACCCTGAAGCTTTCTTT.